This TCR beta chain is from a study of blood T cells in healthy people across ages. Next came a second PCR, run for about 6 to 11 cycles, which used a sample-barcoded 5' primer along with a J-beta primer mix. TCRdb re-analysed the 5' RACE reads in MiXCR, keeping a single row per CDR3 protein. The table lists about 1.7 million distinct CDR3 sequences, roughly 28% of them singletons. This clonotype has more than one count but fewer than ten. V lost 0 bases to trimming and J lost 3 bases; unmatched junction nucleotides: 7. Germline V gives CDR1 ENHRY, CDR2 SYGVKD. This CDR3 region has 17 residues. The genes are TRBV10-3 and TRBJ2-1, with 8 bases identical to TRBD2. The source of this sequence is a woman in her thirties in good health. The material sequenced was blood. The CDR3 loop reads CAISESTLAGGYNEQFF. CDR3 nucleotide sequence: TGTGCCATCAGTGAGTCGACTCTTGCGGGGGGCTACAATGAGCAGTTCTTC.